These 8 T cell receptor beta chains came from one sample sequenced in a study of graft-versus-host responses after intestinal transplantation. The antigens for these receptors are not known. Data came from immunoSEQ multiplex PCR; TCRdb stores just in-frame clones and leaves some out. The repertoire holds approximately 120,000 clones, with approximately 92% as singletons. The sequences come from unstimulated CD4+ T cells sorted from spleen or lymph node cells, collected before intestinal transplant. The receptors originated from a human donor who received an intestinal transplant.

The rearrangement uses TRBV5-6 and TRBJ2-5; D is possibly TRBD1 (5 bases). The germline CDR1 and CDR2 sequences are SGHDT and YYEEEE. The ends were cut back, 2 bases at V and 0 bases at J, with 8 bases in the middle. This CDR3 is 14 amino acids long. CDR3 bases: TGTGCCAGCAGCTTTCAGGGTGACCAAGAGACCCAGTACTTC. Its protein is CASSFQGDQETQYF.

The chain couples TRBV2 to TRBJ2-4; D gene uncertain. Germline V gene data show CDR1 as SNHLY and CDR2 as FYNNEI. There are 14 residues in the CDR3. V was clipped by 4 bases and J by 4 bases, with 11 bases between them. The CDR3 DNA is TGTGCCAGCAGTGTAGTATCTGGAAAAAACATTCAGTACTTC. Amino acid sequence: CASSVVSGKNIQYF.

The gene calls are TRBV30 and TRBJ1-2; unclear D gene. With 5 bases removed from V and 3 bases from J, the gap between germline ends came to 7 bases. The CDR3 covers 11 residues. Germline loops: CDR1 GTSNPN, CDR2 SVGIG (reference sequence). CDR3 in DNA: TGTGCCTGGGGACCCTACTATGGCTACACCTTC. This sequence encodes CAWGPYYGYTF.

The rearrangement links TRBV30 to TRBJ2-1; D is uncertain. Germline assignment: CDR1 GTSNPN and CDR2 SVGIG (reference sequence). The CDR3 is made up of 12 amino acids. Trimming took 0 bases from V and 6 from J, leaving 6 bases between them. CDR3 bases: TGTGCCTGGAGTGTAGTAGGCAATGAGCAGTTCTTC. This codes for CAWSVVGNEQFF.

The genes are TRBV29-1 and TRBJ1-1, with D possibly matching TRBD1 (6 bases). Trimming left V 4 bases short and J 4 bases short, with 7 bases between. There are 11 residues in the CDR3. Germline V gene data show CDR1 as SQVTM and CDR2 as ANQGSEA. The CDR3 sequence: CSVGGATEAFF. CDR3 nucleotide sequence: TGCAGCGTTGGGGGGGCCACTGAAGCTTTCTTT.

This clone was seen just once. V is TRBV11-2 and J is TRBJ1-1; D may be TRBD1 (5 bases). The CDR3 is 13 amino acids. CDR1 and CDR2 from the germline V gene are SGHAT and FQNNGV. V was pared by 3 bases and J by 4 bases, with 9 bases between. CDR3 loop: CASSLLGGTEAFF. The CDR3, as DNA: TGTGCCAGCAGCTTGCTGGGGGGCACTGAAGCTTTCTTT.

This chain uses TRBV11-3 with TRBJ2-7; 8 nucleotides line up with TRBD1. This CDR3 contains 15 residues. The trim removed 5 bases at V and 2 bases at J, leaving 8 bases unmatched. Germline-derived CDR1 and CDR2 are SGHNT and YENEEA. The CDR3 coding sequence is TGTGCCAGCAGCCACGGGGACAGGCAAACCTACGAGCAGTACTTC. This sequence encodes CASSHGDRQTYEQYF.

This clone was recorded only once. V and J are TRBV6-1 and TRBJ1-6, with a tentative D call TRBD1 (5 bases). The germline V gene encodes CDR1 MNHNS and CDR2 SASEGT. CDR3 length: 12 amino acids. Trimming pared 6 bases from V and 9 bases from J, leaving 9 bases between. CDR3 DNA: TGTGCCAGCAGCAATGGGGGTTCACCCCTCCACTTT. It translates to CASSNGGSPLHF.